This T cell receptor (beta chain) is from a study of regulatory T cells. Overall study findings and caveats: Hydrophobic residues at CDR3 positions 6 and 7 were enriched in conventional CD4+ T cells of CD3G-deficient patients. In patients, unique TRB V-J pairs were restricted and V/J usage skewed, especially in Tregs.

Amplification used 52 TRBV primers and 13 TRBJ primers. Produced via immunoSEQ multiplex PCR; TCRdb's table is partial and in-frame only. The table includes under 30,000 clones, 70% to 90% detected once. A remark on this clone: Its antigen is as yet unknown.

The V end was cut by 0 bases, the J end by 3 bases, with 9 bases between. Germline V CDR1 and CDR2: SGHVS, FQNEAQ. This CDR3 region has 15 residues. All CD3G-deficient patients showed autoimmunity, more severe in two. Patients, 2 to 39 years old, had expanded memory T-cell proportions. Regulatory (CD25-high CD127-low) and conventional (CD25-low CD127-high) CD4+ T cells were sorted separately. This chain uses TRBV7-8 with TRBJ2-1; possible D gene TRBD2, 6 bases. Sequenced input: conventional CD4+ T cells sorted from blood. The sequence came from a child aged 5 to 17 with CD3G deficiency. The DNA for the CDR3 is TGTGCCAGCAGCTTAGCGGGAGGTTTCTACAATGAGCAGTTCTTC. Translation gives CASSLAGGFYNEQFF.